This TCR beta chain was captured in a study of shared clonotypes between healthy human individuals. On this clone itself: Its antigen is as yet unknown.

Terminally differentiated effector memory CD45RA+ cells were excluded by CCR7 positive selection of CD45RO-negative cells. The method was immunoSEQ multiplex PCR; TCRdb's version includes in-frame clones alone and lacks a portion of them. The table lists around 1.9 million clones, 90% to 95% of them singletons. V gave up 4 bases and J gave up 2 bases, with 12 bases separating them. The CDR3 contains 14 residues. From germline, CDR1 is SGHRS and CDR2 YFSETQ. Study results and caveats: Generally, estimated richness proved larger in naive subsets than it did in memory subsets.

This TCR was recovered from a man aged 18 to 29 in good health. Some clones in this sample may be carry-over from other donors' samples. Sequencing was done on a sample of naive CD8+ T cells from PBMCs. The chain uses TRBV5-1 and TRBJ2-5, with D possibly TRBD1 on 5 matching bases. In DNA, the CDR3 is TGCGCCAGCAGCCAGGGTTGGGGTCAAGAGACCCAGTACTTC. The encoded protein is CASSQGWGQETQYF.